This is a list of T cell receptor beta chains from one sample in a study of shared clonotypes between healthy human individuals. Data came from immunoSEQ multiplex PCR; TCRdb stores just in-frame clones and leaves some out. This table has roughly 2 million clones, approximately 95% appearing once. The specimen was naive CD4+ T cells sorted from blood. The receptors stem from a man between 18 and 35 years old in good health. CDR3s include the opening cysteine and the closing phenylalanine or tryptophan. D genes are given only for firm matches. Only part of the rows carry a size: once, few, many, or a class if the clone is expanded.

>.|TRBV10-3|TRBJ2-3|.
TGTGCCATCACCCCCCGCAATAGCACAGATACGCAGTATTTT
CAITPRNSTDTQYF
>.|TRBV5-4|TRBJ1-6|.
TGTGCCAGCAGCTTAAGCGGGCTCGGTAATTCACCCCTCCACTTT
CASSLSGLGNSPLHF
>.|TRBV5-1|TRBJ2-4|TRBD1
TGCGCCAGCAGCGAGGGACAGCAAAACATTCAGTACTTC
CASSEGQQNIQYF
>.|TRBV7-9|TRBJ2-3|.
TGTGCCAGCAGCTCGTGGAAGGGACAAACGACTAGCACAGATACGCAGTATTTT
CASSSWKGQTTSTDTQYF
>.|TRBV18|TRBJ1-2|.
TGTGCCAGCTCCCAGACAGGAGACAACTATGGCTACACCTTC
CASSQTGDNYGYTF
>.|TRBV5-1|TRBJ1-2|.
TGCGCCAGCAGCCCCGAGAGACTTTACTATGGCTACACCTTC
CASSPERLYYGYTF
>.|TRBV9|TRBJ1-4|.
TGTGCCAGCAGCGTAGGGGGGGCTCTTAATGAAAAACTGTTTTTT
CASSVGGALNEKLFF
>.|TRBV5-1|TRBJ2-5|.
TGCGCCAGCAGCTTGGCTAGCACAGAGACCCAGTACTTC
CASSLASTETQYF
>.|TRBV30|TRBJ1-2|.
TGTGCCTACGCCGGGACAACCGGTAACTATGGCTACACCTTC
CAYAGTTGNYGYTF
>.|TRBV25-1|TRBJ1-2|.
TGTGCCAGCAGTGATCCTCACGGACAGTCCTATGGCTACACCTTC
CASSDPHGQSYGYTF
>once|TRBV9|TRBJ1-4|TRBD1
TGTGCCAGCAGCGTGTCAGGGGGCGGTCGTGAAAAACTGTTTTTT
CASSVSGGGREKLFF
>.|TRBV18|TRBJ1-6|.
TGTGCCAGCTCCCCCGACGGACAGAGTTCACCCCTCCACTTT
CASSPDGQSSPLHF
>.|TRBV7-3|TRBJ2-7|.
TGTGCCAGCAGTAACGCCGAGCAGTACTTC
CASSNAEQYF
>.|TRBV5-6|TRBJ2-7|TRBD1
TGTGCCAGCAGCTTCTGGGACAGGGGATACGAGCAGTACTTC
CASSFWDRGYEQYF
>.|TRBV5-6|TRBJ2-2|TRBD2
TGTGCCAGCAGCCCCGGGAGGGGGACCGGGGAGCTGTTTTTT
CASSPGRGTGELFF
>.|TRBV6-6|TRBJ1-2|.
TGTGCCAGCAGTTACCAAGCCTATGGCTACACCTTC
CASSYQAYGYTF
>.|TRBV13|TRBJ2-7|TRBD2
TGTGCCAGCAGCTTAGCGGGGACTAGCGGGAGATCTGTGTCCTACGAGCAGTACTTC
CASSLAGTSGRSVSYEQYF
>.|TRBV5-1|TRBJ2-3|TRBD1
TGCGCCAGCAGCCGGACAGGGTACGGAACAGATACGCAGTATTTT
CASSRTGYGTDTQYF
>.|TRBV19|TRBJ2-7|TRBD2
TGTGCCAGTAACCCGGGACTAGCCTCGAGGGAGCAGTACTTC
CASNPGLASREQYF
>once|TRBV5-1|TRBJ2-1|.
TGCGCCAGCAGCTTGGAACGGACGACCTACAATGAGCAGTTCTTC
CASSLERTTYNEQFF
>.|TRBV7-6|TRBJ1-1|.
TGTGCCAGCAGCCCCGGTTGGAGGATGAACACTGAAGCTTTCTTT
CASSPGWRMNTEAFF
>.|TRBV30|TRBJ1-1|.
TGTGCCTCTAAAACGGGGGGCGCGACGAACACTGAAGCTTTCTTT
CASKTGGATNTEAFF
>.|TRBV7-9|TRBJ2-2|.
TGTGCCAGCAGCTTACTAGCGAACACCGGGGAGCTGTTTTTT
CASSLLANTGELFF
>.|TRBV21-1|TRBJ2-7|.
TGTGCCAGCAGCAAAGCCAGGGACGAGCAGTACTTC
CASSKARDEQYF
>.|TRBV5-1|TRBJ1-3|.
TGCGCCAGCAGCTTGGTAGCAGGGGCAGGAAACACCATATATTTT
CASSLVAGAGNTIYF
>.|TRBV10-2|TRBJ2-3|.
TGCGCCAGCACTAAGACGGAGGGTAGGGATACGCAGTATTTT
CASTKTEGRDTQYF
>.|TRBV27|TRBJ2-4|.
TGTGCCAGCAAGTCGGACCGGGCCCTAGGCCACATTCAGTACTTC
CASKSDRALGHIQYF
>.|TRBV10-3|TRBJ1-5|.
TGTGCCATCAGTGAGTCTGAGTTACTCAATCAGCCCCAGCATTTT
CAISESELLNQPQHF
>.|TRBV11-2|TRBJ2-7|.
TGTGCCAGCAGCTTAGACGTCGCGGCCTACGAGCAGTACTTC
CASSLDVAAYEQYF
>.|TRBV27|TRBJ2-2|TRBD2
TGTGCCAGCAGTCATAATGCCGTCCGGACTAGCGTGCAGGGAGCTGTTTTT
CASSHNAVRTSVQGAVF
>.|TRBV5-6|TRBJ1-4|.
TGTGCCAGCAGCGCGGCCCCGGGGGAAAAACTGTTTTTT
CASSAAPGEKLFF
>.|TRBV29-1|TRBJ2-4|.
TGCAGCGGGACATCTTCCGCCAAAAACATTCAGTACTTC
CSGTSSAKNIQYF
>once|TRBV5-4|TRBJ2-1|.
TGTGCCAGCAGCTTGAAGGCCGGGTCATCCAATGAGCAGTTCTTC
CASSLKAGSSNEQFF
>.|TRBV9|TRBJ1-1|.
TGTGCCAGCAGCGTAGCCGTGGAGACGGACACTGAAGCTTTCTTT
CASSVAVETDTEAFF
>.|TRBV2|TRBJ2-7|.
TGTGCCAGCGGGAGGAGTTTATACGAGCAGTACTTC
CASGRSLYEQYF
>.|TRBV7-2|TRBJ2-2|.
TGTGCCAGCAGCTTAAAAGGGTCGTACACCGGGGAGCTGTTTTTT
CASSLKGSYTGELFF
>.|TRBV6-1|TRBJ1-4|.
TGTGCCAGCAGTGAGCTCCTCGGGGAAAAACTGTTTTTT
CASSELLGEKLFF
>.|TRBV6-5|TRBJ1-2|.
TGTGCCAGCAGTGACGTCGGCTATGGCTACACCTTC
CASSDVGYGYTF
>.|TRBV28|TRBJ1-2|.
TGTGCCAGCAGTACCGGAGGGTATGGCTACACCTTC
CASSTGGYGYTF
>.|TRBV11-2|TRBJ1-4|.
TGTGCCAGCACGGAGACCCTCCTTAATGAAAAACTGTTTTTT
CASTETLLNEKLFF
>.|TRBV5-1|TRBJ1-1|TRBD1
TGCGCCAGCAGCGTTGAAACAGGGGGCTTGAACACTGAAGCTTTCTTT
CASSVETGGLNTEAFF
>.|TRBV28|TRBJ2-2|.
TGTGCCAGCAGTTTTACCACTAGGTATAACACCGGGGAGCTGTTTTTT
CASSFTTRYNTGELFF
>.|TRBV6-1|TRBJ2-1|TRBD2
TGTGCCAGCAGTGTTAGCGGGATGATTCCTTCCTACAATGAGCAGTTCTTC
CASSVSGMIPSYNEQFF
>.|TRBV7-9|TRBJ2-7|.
TGTGCCAGCAGCCCGCAGGGTCGGCAGTACTTC
CASSPQGRQYF
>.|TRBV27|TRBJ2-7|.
TGTGCCAGCAGTTTCGCGACAGGCTACGAGCAGTACTTC
CASSFATGYEQYF
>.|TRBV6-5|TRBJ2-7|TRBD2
TGTGCCAGCAGCCTTAGCGGGAGCTTCAACGAGCAGTACTTC
CASSLSGSFNEQYF
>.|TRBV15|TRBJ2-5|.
TGTGCCACCAGCAGAGGCGGTTCAGGCGAGACCCAGTACTTC
CATSRGGSGETQYF
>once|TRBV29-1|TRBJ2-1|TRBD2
TGCAGCGGCGAGCAGCGGGATCGGTCCTACAATGAGCAGTTCTTC
CSGEQRDRSYNEQFF
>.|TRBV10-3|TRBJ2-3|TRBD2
TGTGCCATCGGGACTAGCGGGGCCCCTAGCACAGATACGCAGTATTTT
CAIGTSGAPSTDTQYF
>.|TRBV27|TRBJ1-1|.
TGTGCCAGCAGCTACACAGGGAACACTGAAGCTTTCTTT
CASSYTGNTEAFF